This paragraph covers one TCR beta chain sequence. The data originate from a study of T cell responses to AZD1222 COVID-19 vaccine. V lost 7 bases to trimming and J lost 7 bases; unmatched junction nucleotides: 7. The length of the CDR3 is 14 residues. Germline V gene lookup returns CDR1 LNHDA and CDR2 SQIVND (reference sequence). This table comes from immunoSEQ multiplex PCR, and its TCRdb copy is limited to in-frame clones, with some not included. The sample lists about 59,000 clones, 89% seen once, with approximately 6.1% in the top ten. This clonotype originated in an adult who received the AZD1222 COVID-19 vaccine. The specimen comprised peripheral blood, sampled 28 days after the second AZD1222 dose. The chain combines TRBV19 with TRBJ2-2, with 9 bases fitting TRBD2. CDR3 bases: TGTGCCAGTAACCTAGCGGGATTGTTCGGGGAGCTGTTTTTT. Its protein product is CASNLAGLFGELFF.